This TCR beta chain came from a study of blood T cell repertoires in COVID-19 (dated by TCRdb to the early 2020s). With respect to the entire study: Samples covering the acute and convalescent phases of COVID-19 were provided by collaborators in the United States, Italy and Spain. The repertoires were released in a freely available public database meant as a resource for research on the immune response to SARS-CoV-2. Where available, HLA class I and class II types were obtained from metadata supplied by the sample provider rather than from assay-based typing. The prospective study material was composed of cDNA or gDNA derived from T cells, B-cell-depleted T cells, or PBMCs. Sample metadata almost always included a de-identified subject ID, COVID-19 status, age in years and sex. Samples came from the ongoing ImmuneRACE study (first 160 participants) plus 1,254 subjects from 6 global collaborators. Subjects who had been exposed to COVID-19, were actively infected with it, or had recovered from it provided the deeply sampled blood TCRbeta repertoires that made up the dataset. Paper-wide results and their limitations: The amount of clinical and demographic metadata varied by source and participant and was provided uncurated.

A word on this clone: This receptor's antigen is unknown. Base-call qualities are not available, and no considerably larger clone is one nucleotide away.

V drops 2 bases and J drops 8 bases, leaving 21 bases in between. Taken from cysteine to phenylalanine, the CDR3 has 17 residues. Only CDR3 DNA remains: 51 bases, in frame from the first base. TCRbeta CDR3 regions were amplified from genomic DNA using the immunoSEQ Assay, a bias-controlled multiplex PCR. For the original study's pipeline: Nucleated cell counts per sample were estimated from amplification of reference gene primers within the assay. To quantify the absolute abundance of each unique TCRbeta CDR3 rearrangement, sequence reads were collapsed and filtered. For each sample, productive Simpson clonality was calculated as the square root of Simpson's diversity index across productive rearrangements. TCRdb re-hosts the immuneACCESS table, in-frame sequences only. Its copies lack some clones; in the studies checked, an unresolved V gene accounts for under half of them, and the cause for the rest is not known. V and J calls and clone size come straight from that table; D and trimming were deduced from the DNA. Counted in this sample were 75,000 to 80,000 clones; approximately 81% of them appeared once. The ten largest make up approximately 10% of the sample.

At one collaborating source in Seattle, patients were enrolled during active infection and were followed longitudinally through the course of disease. Each collaborating institution followed its own protocols to collect whole blood in K2EDTA tubes. Collaborator samples were shipped for TCRbeta analysis as frozen whole blood, isolated PBMCs, or DNA extracted from either sample type. The sequence was collected from a man aged 55 to 70 with COVID-19, enrolled during active disease. Sequencing input: peripheral blood. Recombination connected TRBV23-1 to TRBJ1-4, with TRBD1 as a weak D call on 6 bases. TRBV23-1 is an open reading frame, and its role is uncertain. The CDR3 protein is CASSQPRRRGAEEKLFF. In nucleotide form, the sequence is TGCGCCAGCAGTCAACCTCGACGCAGGGGCGCGGAGGAAAAACTGTTTTTT.